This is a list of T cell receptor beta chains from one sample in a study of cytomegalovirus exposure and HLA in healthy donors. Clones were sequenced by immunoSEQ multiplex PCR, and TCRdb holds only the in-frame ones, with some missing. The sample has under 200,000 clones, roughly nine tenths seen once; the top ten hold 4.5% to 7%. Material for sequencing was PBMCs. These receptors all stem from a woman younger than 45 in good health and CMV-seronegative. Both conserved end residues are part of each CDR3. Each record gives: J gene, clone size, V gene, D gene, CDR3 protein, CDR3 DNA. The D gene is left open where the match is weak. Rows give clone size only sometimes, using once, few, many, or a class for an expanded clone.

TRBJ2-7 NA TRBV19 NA CASSNGVGPYEQYF TGTGCCAGTAGTAACGGCGTGGGCCCCTACGAGCAGTACTTC
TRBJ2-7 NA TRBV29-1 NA CSVEETDYEQYF TGCAGCGTTGAAGAAACAGACTACGAGCAGTACTTC
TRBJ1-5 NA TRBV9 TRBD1 CASSAGTGSNQPQHF TGTGCCAGCAGCGCCGGGACAGGGAGCAATCAGCCCCAGCATTTT
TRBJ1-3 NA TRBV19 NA CASTLPLDSGNTIYF TGTGCCAGTACTCTACCGCTGGACTCTGGAAACACCATATATTTT
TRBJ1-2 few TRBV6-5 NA CASSYSGGTDGYTF TGTGCCAGCAGTTACTCCGGGGGGACCGATGGCTACACCTTC
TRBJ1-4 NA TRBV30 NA CAWTSRGRRREKLFF TGTGCCTGGACCTCCAGAGGCAGAAGACGGGAAAAACTGTTTTTT
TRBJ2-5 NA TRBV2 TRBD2 CASSDPGTSGLQETQYF TGTGCCAGCAGTGATCCCGGGACTAGCGGCCTACAAGAGACCCAGTACTTC
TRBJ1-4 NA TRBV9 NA CASSVTDYNEKLFF TGTGCCAGCAGCGTGACAGACTATAATGAAAAACTGTTTTTT
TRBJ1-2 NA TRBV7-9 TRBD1 CASSLAGQGALYGYTF TGTGCCAGCAGCTTAGCTGGACAGGGGGCTCTCTATGGCTACACCTTC
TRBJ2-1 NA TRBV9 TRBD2 CASSGGTSGGYNEQFF TGTGCCAGCAGCGGCGGGACTAGCGGGGGCTACAATGAGCAGTTCTTC
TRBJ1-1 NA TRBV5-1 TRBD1 CASTSTGGGTEAFF TGCGCCAGCACCTCCACAGGGGGAGGCACTGAAGCTTTCTTT
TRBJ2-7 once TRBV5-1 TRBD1 CASSLDSGQAYEQYF TGCGCCAGCAGCTTGGATTCGGGACAGGCCTACGAGCAGTACTTC
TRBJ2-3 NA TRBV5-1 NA CASSRDSGTDTQYF TGCGCCAGCAGTCGGGATTCGGGCACAGATACGCAGTATTTT
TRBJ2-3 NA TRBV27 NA CASGGGTGGNTQYF TGTGCCAGCGGGGGAGGTACTGGAGGAAATACGCAGTATTTT
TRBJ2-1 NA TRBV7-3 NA CASSSSGTRWGEQFF TGTGCCAGCAGCTCATCCGGGACACGATGGGGTGAGCAGTTCTTC
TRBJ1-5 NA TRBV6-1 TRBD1 CASIAGGTANQPQHF TGTGCCAGCATCGCAGGCGGGACAGCCAATCAGCCCCAGCATTTT
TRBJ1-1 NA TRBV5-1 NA CASQGGGTEAFF TGCGCCAGTCAAGGAGGGGGCACTGAAGCTTTCTTT
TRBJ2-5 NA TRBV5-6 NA CASSQDFQETQYF TGTGCCAGCAGCCAGGATTTCCAAGAGACCCAGTACTTC
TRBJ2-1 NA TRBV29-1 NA CSVENPLVLSNEQFF TGCAGCGTTGAGAACCCCCTGGTCCTTTCCAATGAGCAGTTCTTC
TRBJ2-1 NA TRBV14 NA CASKSGNEQFF TGTGCCAGCAAAAGCGGCAATGAGCAGTTCTTC
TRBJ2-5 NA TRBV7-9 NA CASSLVGGQETQYF TGTGCCAGCAGCTTAGTGGGGGGCCAGGAGACCCAGTACTTC
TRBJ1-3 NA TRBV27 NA CASSPQGIVPGNTIYF TGTGCCAGCAGTCCACAGGGAATTGTCCCTGGAAACACCATATATTTT
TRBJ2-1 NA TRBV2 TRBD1 CASGNRGLDEQFF TGTGCCAGCGGGAACAGGGGGCTGGATGAGCAGTTCTTC
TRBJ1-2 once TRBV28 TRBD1 CASSITGGADPYGYTF TGTGCCAGCAGTATAACAGGGGGCGCAGACCCCTATGGCTACACCTTC
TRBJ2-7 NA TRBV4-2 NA CASSQVIGSYEQYF TGTGCCAGCAGCCAAGTAATAGGCTCCTACGAGCAGTACTTC
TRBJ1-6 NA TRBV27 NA CASSLSIDSPLHF TGTGCCAGCAGTTTATCGATCGATTCACCCCTCCACTTT